The rows below give T cell receptor beta chains drawn from one sample of a study of blood T cell repertoires in COVID-19. Sequencing used immunoSEQ multiplex PCR; TCRdb keeps in-frame clones, though not all of them. This repertoire shows roughly 240,000 clones, roughly 85% found once; its top ten account for 4.5% to 5.5%. Sequencing used peripheral blood. Receptors originate from a man in his fifties or sixties with COVID-19, enrolled during active disease. Each CDR3 is given with its conserved first and last residue. D genes are given only for firm matches. The size field is filled for only some rows; it gives once, few, many or a size class.

D gene	V gene	J gene	clone size	CDR3 DNA	CDR3 protein
NA	TRBV6-6	TRBJ1-1	NA	TGTGCCAGCAGCACGCGGGGCGTCGGAGCTTTCTTT	CASSTRGVGAFF
TRBD2	TRBV7-2	TRBJ2-3	NA	TGTGCCAGCAGCATACTAGCGGGGCGCACAGATACGCAGTATTTT	CASSILAGRTDTQYF
NA	TRBV24-1	TRBJ1-3	NA	TGTGCCACCAGGACCATTGGGGGGACTGGAAACACCATATATTTT	CATRTIGGTGNTIYF
TRBD2	TRBV7-6	TRBJ2-1	NA	TGTGCCAGCAGCCCAGTTAGCGGGAGCGCCAACAATGAGCAGTTCTTC	CASSPVSGSANNEQFF
NA	TRBV30	TRBJ1-4	few	TGTGCCTGGAGAGGTGGACAGACCTCTAATGAAAAACTGTTTTTT	CAWRGGQTSNEKLFF
NA	TRBV9	TRBJ1-6	NA	TGTGCCAGCAGCGTGGGTATTGAGGAGTCACCCCTCCACTTT	CASSVGIEESPLHF
NA	TRBV5-1	TRBJ1-3	NA	TGCGCCAGCTCCCAGCAACGGGTCGACTCTGGAAACACCATATATTTT	CASSQQRVDSGNTIYF
NA	TRBV3-1/TRBV3-2	TRBJ2-1	NA	TGTGCCAGCAGCCAGAGTCCACGCAGGGAGCAGTTCTTC	CASSQSPRREQFF
NA	TRBV5-4	TRBJ1-2	NA	TGTGCCAGCAGCTTGGATTCGACAGCTAACTATGGCTACACCTTC	CASSLDSTANYGYTF
TRBD2	TRBV5-1	TRBJ2-3	NA	TGCGCCAGCAGCTTATCTAGCGGGGGACTTAGCGCAGATACGCAGTATTTT	CASSLSSGGLSADTQYF
TRBD1	TRBV4-2	TRBJ1-6	NA	TGTGCCAGCAGCCAAGATTCGGGGACAGGTAATTCACCCCTCCACTTT	CASSQDSGTGNSPLHF
NA	TRBV19	TRBJ2-7	NA	TGTGCCAGTAGTAACCGACTGGGGCAGGGGATGGGCGAGCAGTACTTC	CASSNRLGQGMGEQYF
TRBD1	TRBV2	TRBJ1-2	NA	TGTGCCAGCATGAGGGACAGGGACGGCGGCTACACCTTC	CASMRDRDGGYTF
NA	TRBV5-4	TRBJ2-5	many	TGTGCCAGCAGCTCGCAGGACATACAAGAGACCCAGTACTTC	CASSSQDIQETQYF
NA	TRBV13	TRBJ2-3	NA	TGTGCCAGCAGCTTAGCCGTGACTAGCACAGATACGCAGTATTTT	CASSLAVTSTDTQYF
NA	TRBV12-3/TRBV12-4	TRBJ2-5	once	TGTGCCAGCAGTTCATCGGTGGTAGAGACCCAGTACTTC	CASSSSVVETQYF
NA	TRBV7-9	TRBJ2-1	NA	TGTGCCAGCAGCGCCGGGACAATAAACAATGAGCAGTTCTTC	CASSAGTINNEQFF
TRBD2	TRBV7-3	TRBJ2-1	NA	TGTGCCAGCAGCCAGACGTCTAGCGGGGGGGCCCGAGAGCAGTTCTTC	CASSQTSSGGAREQFF